This record covers a single TCR beta chain. In this sample, this clone turned up a few times. No cognate antigen has been identified for it. Per-base quality was not reported, and no clone a single base away is much larger than it. Genomic DNA was extracted with the Qiagen DNeasy kit from unsorted PBMCs and from negatively selected CD4+ and CD8+ fractions. Amplification of TCR beta CDR3 regions was done by immunoSEQ multiplex PCR with primers that anneal to V and J segments. Amplification bias was minimized using a synthetic immune receptor repertoire, and residual bias was removed computationally after sequencing. In the original analysis: Repertoire diversity was quantified as the Shannon entropy index using custom Python scripts. Unsorted, CD4+ and CD8+ repertoires were examined separately, except in combined analyses, for which CD4+ and CD8+ sequences were merged in silico. Clonal expansion was defined as at least a 2-fold frequency increase after treatment relative to C1D1, with a pseudocount of 0.5 for undetected baseline clones. Singleton clones were defined as clones with 0 or 1 copy at C1D1, and non-singleton clones were defined as clones with 2 or more copies. By matching protein sequences in sorted samples from the same patient, clones expanded in unsorted samples were annotated as CD4+, CD8+ or unknown. Wilcoxon tests on paired samples were used to test diversity changes from C1D1 to C4D1. Not all clones reach the TCRdb copy of this immuneACCESS table, which keeps in-frame sequences only. Checked studies attribute under half of the gap to unresolved V genes and leave the rest unexplained. V and J calls and clone size are given by that table; D and trimming were obtained from the DNA. This sample is represented by 20,000 to 25,000 clones; roughly 76% of them were singletons. The ten largest clonotypes hold 1% to 1.5% of the sample.

The sample is drawn from a study of PD-1 blockade in classical Hodgkin lymphoma (dated by TCRdb to 2020 to 2022). At the level of the whole study: Nivolumab dosing was 3 mg/kg intravenously every 2 weeks, continuing until either disease progression or unacceptable toxicity. The study used TCR beta sequencing and CyTOF to define a peripheral blood immune signature of response to PD-1 blockade in classical Hodgkin lymphoma. Study-wide conclusions, independent of this receptor: A significant rise by C4D1 was seen in CD4+ but not CD8+ TCR diversity (p=0.0027 vs p=0.16), with the rise being most apparent in complete responders (p=0.02). Trial patients achieving complete response had baseline diversity similar to newly diagnosed patients, whereas partial responders and progressors had significantly lower diversity. Baseline TCR diversity was reported to be lower in newly diagnosed patients than in healthy donors, and even lower in relapsed/refractory patients. Diversity was lower in patients who began nivolumab less than 1 year after ASCT, so these patients were left out of later analyses to avoid confounding by immune reconstitution. Only a single clinical trial cohort was studied, and what caused the repertoire differences, possibly disease activity or prior therapy, remained undefined.

The time point label on this specimen signifies: cycle 4 day 1 (C4D1), after 6 weeks of nivolumab. All trial patients had relapsed after autologous stem cell transplantation, with cohorts A, B and C differing in prior brentuximab vedotin exposure. CD4+ T cells were purified from thawed PBMCs by magnetic negative selection with a Miltenyi CD4+ T cell isolation kit. The trial cohort comprised some 60 patients with relapsed/refractory classical Hodgkin lymphoma whose best overall responses were complete response, partial response or progressive disease. Single-agent nivolumab was administered to trial patients in the multi-cohort phase II CheckMate 205 trial. An independent review committee assessed best overall response by applying the 2007 International Working Group response criteria. PBMCs from the trial were collected at three points: immediately before nivolumab initiation (C1D1), and during therapy at cycle 2 day 1 and cycle 4 day 1. After peripheral blood was drawn into 8 mL Vacutainer Cell Preparation Tubes, PBMCs were isolated by centrifugation and then cryopreserved. Purified CD4+ and CD8+ fractions were generated only in cases for which an additional PBMC sample was available. On LS columns in a quadroMACS separator, the magnetically labelled cells were depleted, and the flow-through was collected as the purified fraction.

This sequence originates from a human donor with classical Hodgkin lymphoma. Here the sequenced sample was CD4+ T cells from blood, taken before the fourth cycle of nivolumab.

The nucleotides are TGTGCCAGCTCACCAAAAACAGGGGTTAGTAATTCACCCCTCCACTTT. Its protein reads: CASSPKTGVSNSPLHF. Recombination connected TRBV18 to TRBJ1-6, and TRBD1 matches 7 of the central bases. The germline V gene provides CDR1 KGHSH and CDR2 LQKENI. V lost 2 bases and J lost 6 bases, and the count of bases not matched to a germline gene is 7. Measured from the cysteine to the phenylalanine, the CDR3 is 16 residues long. Of the read, only the CDR3 DNA is kept; its 48 bases are in frame from base 1.